A selection of T cell receptor beta chains follows, all from one sample in a study of cytomegalovirus exposure and HLA in healthy donors. Generated by immunoSEQ multiplex PCR, the TCRdb table keeps only in-frame clones and is missing some. Its clone listing holds more than 50,000 clones. The sequenced material came from PBMCs. The receptors come from a man between 18 and 29 years old in good health and CMV-seropositive. Each CDR3 is given with its conserved first and last residue. The D gene is left open where the match is weak.

CDR3,DNA,D,V,J
CASSPRGGDTQYF,TGTGCCAGCAGTCCGAGGGGGGGAGATACGCAGTATTTT,-,TRBV7-3,TRBJ2-3
CASSLFAPQRASRELFF,TGTGCCAGCAGCTTATTCGCCCCTCAGCGGGCATCCAGGGAGCTGTTTTTT,-,TRBV7-3,TRBJ2-2
CASSTSGTGRNYEQYF,TGTGCCAGTAGTACTTCCGGGACAGGGAGAAACTACGAGCAATACTTC,TRBD1,TRBV19,TRBJ2-7
CASSGSPGDIDYEQYF,TGTGCCAGCAGCGGATCCCCTGGGGACATTGACTACGAGCAGTACTTC,-,TRBV27,TRBJ2-7
CSFGLAGAEQYF,TGCAGCTTCGGACTAGCGGGAGCCGAGCAGTACTTC,TRBD2,TRBV29-1,TRBJ2-7
CASSQESGDGEKLFF,TGCGCCAGCAGCCAAGAATCGGGGGACGGGGAAAAACTGTTTTTT,-,TRBV4-1,TRBJ1-4
CASSIGSGNTIYF,TGTGCCAGTAGTATCGGGTCTGGAAACACCATATATTTT,-,TRBV19,TRBJ1-3
CASSPSRGTGNTIYF,TGTGCCAGCAGTCCCTCCAGGGGAACTGGAAACACCATATATTTT,-,TRBV7-9,TRBJ1-3
CASSLEGSRRSDTQYF,TGCGCCAGCAGCTTGGAAGGCAGCCGGAGGTCAGATACGCAGTATTTT,-,TRBV5-1,TRBJ2-3
CASSIGRQDRYGYTF,TGTGCCAGTAGTATAGGGAGACAGGACCGCTATGGCTACACCTTC,-,TRBV19,TRBJ1-2
CAISVEVGGVRDEQFF,TGTGCCATCAGTGTCGAGGTGGGAGGGGTCCGGGATGAGCAGTTCTTC,TRBD2,TRBV10-3,TRBJ2-1
CASSLSVREETQYF,TGTGCCAGCAGTTTATCGGTGAGGGAAGAGACCCAGTACTTC,-,TRBV28,TRBJ2-5
CASSYSTSGRAEQYF,TGTGCCAGCAGTTACTCTACCAGCGGGAGGGCCGAGCAGTACTTC,TRBD2,TRBV6-5,TRBJ2-7
CSVEIIGGGEQYF,TGCAGCGTTGAAATAATTGGGGGGGGCGAGCAGTACTTC,TRBD2,TRBV29-1,TRBJ2-7
CASTSLAASSYEQYF,TGTGCCAGCACCTCGCTAGCGGCTTCTTCCTACGAGCAGTACTTC,TRBD2,TRBV6-5,TRBJ2-7
CASSSSGTGGEKQYF,TGTGCCAGCAGTTCATCCGGGACAGGGGGCGAGAAGCAGTACTTC,TRBD1,TRBV28,TRBJ2-7
CASSEGTSGRSSTDTQYF,TGTGCCAGCAGTGAAGGGACTAGCGGGAGATCTAGCACAGATACGCAGTATTTT,TRBD2,TRBV2,TRBJ2-3
CASSMYGTGREEKLFF,TGTGCCAGCAGCATGTACGGGACAGGGAGAGAAGAAAAACTGTTTTTT,TRBD1,TRBV25-1,TRBJ1-4
CASSQDVRQPQHF,TGTGCCAGCAGCCAAGATGTGCGACAGCCCCAGCATTTT,-,TRBV14,TRBJ1-5
CASWQGGGGPGNQPQHF,TGTGCCAGTTGGCAAGGGGGCGGAGGACCGGGAAACCAGCCCCAGCATTTT,TRBD1,TRBV19,TRBJ1-5
CAIRLGGRGTEAFF,TGTGCCATCAGACTCGGGGGGAGGGGGACTGAAGCTTTCTTT,-,TRBV10-3,TRBJ1-1
CASSPGGYGYTF,TGTGCCAGCAGCCCCGGGGGCTATGGCTACACCTTC,-,TRBV5-4,TRBJ1-2
CASSEPRGSEQYF,TGCGCCAGCAGTGAGCCAAGGGGGAGCGAGCAGTACTTC,-,TRBV10-2,TRBJ2-7
CASSVAGTGGVIAGGGEQFF,TGTGCCAGCAGCGTAGCTGGGACAGGGGGCGTAATAGCGGGAGGGGGTGAGCAGTTCTTC,-,TRBV9,TRBJ2-1
CASSPSISREQYF,TGTGCCAGCAGCCCCTCCATCTCGCGGGAGCAGTACTTC,-,TRBV7-2,TRBJ2-7
CASSGTGQRGNTIYF,TGTGCCAGCAGTGGGACAGGGCAAAGGGGAAACACCATATATTTT,TRBD1,TRBV6-1,TRBJ1-3
CSVPGQGTYEQYF,TGCAGCGTTCCGGGACAGGGGACCTACGAGCAGTACTTC,TRBD1,TRBV29-1,TRBJ2-7
CASRTSGMGSSYEQYF,TGCGCCAGTAGGACTAGCGGGATGGGAAGCTCCTACGAGCAGTACTTC,TRBD2,TRBV10-2,TRBJ2-7
CASSFRGGDVEYF,TGTGCCAGCAGTTTTCGTGGGGGGGACGTTGAGTATTTT,TRBD2,TRBV2,TRBJ2-3
CASRRRDPQRNEQFF,TGTGCCAGCCGACGGCGGGACCCACAAAGAAATGAGCAGTTCTTC,-,TRBV19,TRBJ2-1